The following is a T cell receptor beta chain sequence with its context. The antigen remains undetermined. The record originates from a study of shared clonotypes between healthy human individuals. General observations from the study: Larger richness was generally estimated for naive than memory subsets. For sorted subsets, rarefaction showed incomplete sequencing despite large depth.

When replicate PCRs were run on sorted subsets, they used around 200 ng DNA, some 33,000 T cell genomes. Method: immunoSEQ multiplex PCR; TCRdb's copy keeps in-frame clones and lacks some. Altogether about 1 million clones are present, about 74% being singletons, with the ten largest covering over 1.3%. Deletions cut 4 bases from V and 9 bases from J, with 16 bases between. The germline gives CDR1 WNHNN, CDR2 SYGVQD (reference sequence). This CDR3 has 14 residues. The sequence was collected from a man aged 18 to 30 in good health. This sequence joins TRBV10-1 and TRBJ2-1, with D perhaps TRBD1 (6 bases). The specimen was memory CD4+ T cells sorted from blood. Subset denoted: CD45RA-negative fraction. DNA of the CDR3: TGCGCCAGCAGTGTGGGGGACAAGCCTTTTGAGCAGTTCTTC. It is translated as CASSVGDKPFEQFF.